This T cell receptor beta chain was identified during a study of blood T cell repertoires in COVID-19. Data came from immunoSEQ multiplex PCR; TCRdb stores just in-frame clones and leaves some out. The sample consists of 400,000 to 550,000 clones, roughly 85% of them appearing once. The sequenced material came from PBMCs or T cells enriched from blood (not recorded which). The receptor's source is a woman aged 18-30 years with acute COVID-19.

The CDR3 DNA sequence: TGCGCCAGCAGCCAAACGACAGGGGGCCCCAAAAACATTCAGTACTTC. Protein: CASSQTTGGPKNIQYF. The chain recombines TRBV4-1 with TRBJ2-4, with 10 bases matching TRBD1. The CDR3 totals 16 residues. Looked up from germline, CDR1 is MGHRA and CDR2 is YSYEKL. V lost 2 bases to trimming and J lost 2 bases; unmatched junction nucleotides: 3.